These 3 T cell receptor beta chains originate from one sample sequenced in a study of monozygotic twins with inflammatory bowel disease. No DNA is given; TCRdb re-called the 5' RACE reads and lists each CDR3 protein once. The clone table shows tens of thousands of distinct CDR3 sequences, with the ten largest holding 6.5% to 9%. Source material: blood. The receptors were gathered from a human donor with ulcerative colitis or Crohn's disease, or a healthy co-twin of an affected twin (not recorded which).

This chain uses TRBV3-1 with TRBJ1-3; TCRdb outputs TRBD1, but without DNA this stays unchecked. Germline V gene sequence: CDR1 LGHDT, CDR2 YNNKEL (reference sequence). The CDR3 length is 17 residues. CDR3 sequence: CASRPRSGQSSGNTIYF.

The chain links TRBV3-1 to TRBJ2-2. Looked up from germline, CDR1 is LGHDT and CDR2 is YNNKEL (reference sequence). The CDR3 has 17 amino acids. The CDR3 sequence: CASSQDSYGWNTGELFF.

The rearrangement links TRBV5-6 to TRBJ2-1. CDR3 length equals 12 residues. Germline CDR1 SGHDT, CDR2 YYEEEE. The CDR3 spells CASSSPVKEQFF.